These T cell receptor beta chains were read from a single sample in a study of T-cell reconstitution after alpha-beta-depleted transplantation in children. TCRdb redid the calling of the PCR reads with MiXCR, one entry per CDR3 protein. The sample shows a few hundred thousand distinct CDR3 sequences, approximately 10% of them seen only once. The sequencing used PBMCs from the stem cell graft donor, collected from the stem cell graft. These receptors all come from a human donor who donated a stem cell graft to a child with acute myeloid leukemia. Each CDR3 is given with its conserved first and last residue.

TRBV20-1,TRBJ2-7,CSASRGNEQYF
TRBV30,TRBJ2-5,CAWSRVGETQYF
TRBV6-2/TRBV6-3,TRBJ2-1,CASSPNRGGAYNEQFF
TRBV7-2,TRBJ2-1,CATANLQKTYNEQFF
TRBV15,TRBJ2-1,CATSRDQTSGNNEQFF
TRBV29-1,TRBJ2-1,CSGAGYNEQFF
TRBV5-1,TRBJ1-1,CASSGTGIEAFF
TRBV7-8,TRBJ1-2,CASSPTGYGYTF
TRBV7-2,TRBJ2-7,CASSQWTGSYEQYF
TRBV3-1,TRBJ1-1,CASSQRQGRSEAFF
TRBV12-3/TRBV12-4,TRBJ2-7,CASSLTLSEQYF
TRBV25-1,TRBJ2-5,CASSPRQGQETQYF
TRBV20-1,TRBJ2-1,CSASRSGRASDEQFF
TRBV5-1,TRBJ2-1,CASSLGAGGLNEQFF
TRBV3-1,TRBJ1-2,CASSGTGGDYGYTF
TRBV2,TRBJ2-5,CASKVTTETQYF
TRBV9,TRBJ2-6,CASSVTGAGANVLTF
TRBV29-1,TRBJ2-7,CSVGGDEQYF
TRBV20-1,TRBJ1-5,CSALGEGDQPQHF
TRBV29-1,TRBJ2-7,CSVRGGDSPSYEQYF
TRBV12-5,TRBJ2-3,CASGFLGSGRSTDTQYF
TRBV5-1,TRBJ2-1,CASSLRTGGFEQFF
TRBV20-1,TRBJ1-5,CSAREGFSNQPQHF
TRBV11-2,TRBJ2-5,CASSLDPSGEETQYF
TRBV20-1,TRBJ1-5,CSAREGRPNQPQHF
TRBV9,TRBJ2-1,CASSVDPAGEQFF
TRBV21-1,TRBJ2-1,CASSKGTAGGPRSYNEQFF
TRBV25-1,TRBJ1-1,CASSNEGLNTEAFF
TRBV7-2,TRBJ2-7,CASSLARGFYEQYF
TRBV5-6,TRBJ2-5,CASSASGTGARTQYF
TRBV5-4,TRBJ2-2,CASRVGPVTGELFF
TRBV2,TRBJ2-7,CASRTGALSYEQYF
TRBV5-1,TRBJ1-2,CASSLAEGSYGYTF
TRBV15,TRBJ2-5,CATSRATGKETQYF
TRBV12-3/TRBV12-4,TRBJ1-6,CASSPSQSPLHF
TRBV20-1,TRBJ1-1,CSASRVGSEAFF
TRBV12-3/TRBV12-4,TRBJ2-6,CASSPYSGANVLTF
TRBV18,TRBJ1-2,CASSTDRSSVGYTF
TRBV12-1,TRBJ1-2,CASSSRGGAGRHRYTF
TRBV5-1,TRBJ1-1,CASSSGRGRTEAFF
TRBV11-2,TRBJ1-3,CASSLVTSGNTIYF